The following is a TCR beta chain sequence with its context. The sample belongs to a study of blood T cell repertoires in COVID-19. Seattle patient enrollment occurred during active infection, with longitudinal follow-up thereafter. The method was immunoSEQ multiplex PCR; TCRdb's version includes in-frame clones alone and lacks a portion of them. The sample lists 200,000 to 250,000 clones, approximately 83% occurring once. The CDR3 spans 15 residues. The germline V gene encodes CDR1 SGDLS and CDR2 YYNGEE. The V and J ends lost 0 bases and 7 bases respectively, with 16 bases between them. Sequenced input: peripheral blood. The V gene is TRBV9, the J gene TRBJ1-2; D possibly corresponds to TRBD1 (5 bases). This clonotype was sampled from a woman aged 25 to 39 with COVID-19, enrolled during active disease. The CDR3 nucleotides read TGTGCCAGCAGCGTAGGTATCGGGAACGGGGGTGGCTACACCTTC. It is translated as CASSVGIGNGGGYTF.